This note documents a single T cell receptor (beta chain) sequence. This clone was seen a single time. The clone's antigen remains unknown. Qualities for individual bases were not recorded, and no much larger clone is one base off. The sample originates from a study of blood T cell repertoires in COVID-19 (dated by TCRdb to 2018 to 2021). About the study as a whole: Collaborator samples came from the United States, Italy and Spain and covered acute and convalescent phases of COVID-19. The samples were drawn from the first 160 participants of the ongoing ImmuneRACE study and from some 1,300 subjects provided by 6 global collaborators. Nearly every sample came with metadata listing a de-identified subject ID, COVID-19 status, age in years and sex. Deeply sampled blood TCRbeta repertoires from subjects exposed to, actively infected with, or recovered from COVID-19 were included in the dataset. Where available, HLA class I and class II types were obtained from metadata supplied by the sample provider rather than from assay-based typing. A freely available public database, intended as a resource for researchers studying the immune response to SARS-CoV-2, is where the repertoires were released. The material from the prospective study consisted of cDNA or gDNA derived from T cells, B-cell-depleted T cells, or PBMCs. The research as a whole found: The quantity of clinical and demographic metadata differed by source and by participant and was supplied without curation.

Inclusive of the bounding cysteine and phenylalanine, the CDR3 is 16 residues long. Only the CDR3 DNA is retained, 48 bases long and in frame from the first base. Trimming removed 7 bases from V and 1 base from J; the gene matches leave 11 bases unexplained. Sequences SGHRS (CDR1) and YFSETQ (CDR2) are obtained from the germline V gene. TCRbeta CDR3 regions were amplified from genomic DNA using the immunoSEQ Assay, a bias-controlled multiplex PCR. The paper's processing steps were these. Nucleated cell counts per sample were estimated from amplification of reference gene primers within the assay. To quantify the absolute abundance of each unique TCRbeta CDR3 rearrangement, sequence reads were collapsed and filtered. For each sample, productive Simpson clonality was calculated as the square root of Simpson's diversity index over productive rearrangements. This immuneACCESS table, as held by TCRdb, lists in-frame sequences with V and J called but not all clones. Of the missing ones, under half trace to an unresolved V gene in checked studies; the others have no known cause. The DNA was the basis for D and trimming; V, J and clone size are from that table. The sample has roughly 76,000 clones on record, around 86% of them singletons. Of the sample, roughly a tenth is held by the ten largest clones.

The collaborating institutions used their own protocols to collect whole blood in K2EDTA tubes. For TCRbeta analysis, collaborator samples were shipped as frozen whole blood, as isolated PBMCs, or as DNA extracted from either sample type. The chain employs TRBV5-1 and TRBJ2-5, with TRBD1 matching 9 junction bases. The receptor comes from a woman aged 18 to 35 with acute or convalescent COVID-19. The sequenced sample was peripheral blood. The CDR3 amino acid sequence is: CASGPGQGIGQETQYF. At the DNA level, the sequence is TGCGCCAGCGGGCCAGGACAGGGGATCGGCCAAGAGACCCAGTACTTC.